Following are 29 T cell receptor beta chains from one sample sequenced in a study of T-cell reconstitution after alpha-beta-depleted transplantation in children. Construction of the TCRbeta library involved unique molecular identifiers. TCRdb ran MiXCR on the PCR reads and lists one entry per CDR3 protein. The sample carries about 900,000 distinct CDR3 sequences, about 29% recorded once. Sequences were derived from PBMCs, mostly from graft donor cells, sampled 360 days after TCRalphabeta/CD19-depleted stem cell transplant. The receptor source for this set is a boy younger than two who had a stem cell transplant for SCID, so the T cells may come from the graft donor.

V is TRBV2 and J is TRBJ2-1; D is unresolved. The CDR3 spans 14 residues. Trimming shortened V by 1 base and J by 4 bases, and 8 bases separated the two germline ends. CDR1 is SNHLY and CDR2 is FYNNEI in the germline V gene. CDR3 sequence: CASSEVGPYNEQFF. The CDR3 bases are TGTGCCAGCAGTGAAGTCGGTCCATACAATGAGCAGTTCTTC.

The rearrangement joins TRBV20-1 to TRBJ2-5, with D possibly TRBD1 on 6 matching bases. V dropped 6 bases and J dropped 1 base, with 12 bases sitting between them. CDR3 length equals 13 residues. Germline CDR1 and CDR2: DFQATT and SNEGSKA (reference sequence). DNA for the CDR3: TGCAGTGCGCAGAGGGGGTTCCAAGAGACCCAGTACTTC. This sequence encodes CSAQRGFQETQYF.

J is TRBJ2-2 and V is TRBV4-1; 7 nucleotides agree with TRBD1. The CDR3 consists of 16 residues. Germline CDR1 reads MGHRA; CDR2 reads YSYEKL. Trimming cost V 0 bases and J 6 bases; bases outside gene matches: 7. CDR3: CASSQDVDRLSGELFF. The CDR3 DNA is TGCGCCAGCAGCCAAGATGTGGACAGGTTATCCGGGGAGCTGTTTTTT.

The table lists this clonotype with a few counts. V is TRBV5-1 and J is TRBJ2-2; D may correspond to TRBD1 or TRBD2 (5 bases each). This CDR3 has 16 amino acids. Trimming shortened V by 3 bases and J by 1 base, and 13 bases separated the two germline ends. Germline assignment: CDR1 SGHRS and CDR2 YFSETQ. CDR3 sequence: CASSSRDGLNTGELFF. The CDR3 region has the DNA TGCGCCAGCAGCTCCCGGGACGGATTGAACACCGGGGAGCTGTTTTTT.

The rearrangement joins TRBV7-8 to TRBJ2-3; D not resolved. The CDR3 totals 13 residues. The V and J ends lost 5 bases and 7 bases respectively, with 13 bases between them. Germline-derived CDR1 and CDR2 are SGHVS and FQNEAQ. DNA for the CDR3: TGTGCCAGCAGCCTCTCGCTGGAGAATACGCAGTATTTT. This translates into CASSLSLENTQYF.

The chain has TRBV28 and TRBJ2-6; 10 bases fit TRBD2. The CDR3 consists of 18 residues. Germline V lookup: CDR1 MDHEN, CDR2 SYDVKM. The junction had 3 bases not matched to a gene; V was cut back by 1 base and J by 0 bases. The DNA of the CDR3 is TGTGCCAGCAGTTTATTATTAGCGGGGGGCTCTGGGGCCAACGTCCTGACTTTC. This translates into CASSLLLAGGSGANVLTF.

Comments on this clonotype: An end of the junction does not agree with germline; a read error may underlie this. The chain employs TRBV25-1 and TRBJ2-7, with D perhaps TRBD2 (6 bases). Germline lookup yields CDR1 MGHDK and CDR2 SYGVNS. There are 11 residues in the CDR3. The CDR3 DNA reads as TGTGCCAGCAGGGGCGGAGGGGAGCCCAACTTC. It codes for CASRGGGEPNF.

This chain links TRBV29-1 with TRBJ1-1, with 7 bases fitting TRBD1. From germline, CDR1 is SQVTM and CDR2 ANQGSEA. The J segment lost 4 bases and the V segment lost 5 bases, leaving 7 bases of the junction unmatched. The CDR3 consists of 13 residues. The CDR3 sequence is CSVSQGWGTEAFF. In DNA form, the CDR3 reads TGCAGCGTTTCACAGGGGTGGGGCACTGAAGCTTTCTTT. Looking up the rest from reference TRBV29-1 and TRBJ1-1 gives the full variable domain: SAVISQKPSRDICQRGTSLTIQCQVDSQVTMMFWYRQQPGQSLTLIATANQGSEATYESGFVIDKFPISRPNLTFSTLTVSNMSPEDSSIYLCSVSQGWGTEAFFGQGTRLTVV.

The chain is built from TRBV24-1 and TRBJ2-1, with 10 bases that match TRBD2. The CDR3 has 15 amino acids. CDR1 KGHDR and CDR2 SFDVKD come from the germline V gene. V lost 1 base and J lost 7; bases outside the gene matches: 3. CDR3 region: CATSDLAGGPNEQFF. CDR3 sequence (DNA): TGTGCCACCAGTGATTTAGCGGGGGGGCCTAATGAGCAGTTCTTC.

This sequence joins TRBV5-6 and TRBJ1-1, with D possibly being TRBD1 (5 bases). V was trimmed by 2 bases and J by 1 base, leaving 18 bases between them. Germline CDR1 SGHDT, CDR2 YYEEEE. The CDR3 has 17 amino acids. The chain's CDR3 is CASSFRGDWDRNTEAFF. DNA for the CDR3: TGTGCCAGCAGCTTTAGGGGAGATTGGGACCGGAACACTGAAGCTTTCTTT.

The chain has TRBV12-3 or TRBV12-4 and TRBJ2-3; no reliable D call. The CDR3 is made up of 15 amino acids. Between the trimmed V and J ends, which lost 8 bases and 3 bases, there was a span of 18 bases. The CDR3 reads CASSAGGVSTDTQYF. CDR3 DNA sequence: TGTGCCAGCTCCGCCGGTGGGGTCAGTACAGATACGCAGTATTTT.

Only a few counts were recorded for this clonotype. The V gene is TRBV4-1, the J gene TRBJ2-1, with 9 bases matching TRBD2. Trimming removed 8 bases from V and 6 bases from J; junction bases left unmatched: 14. This CDR3 has 16 amino acids. Germline CDR1 is MGHRA and CDR2 is YSYEKL. CDR3 region: CASGPPQGGGGNEQFF. In DNA, the CDR3 is TGCGCCAGCGGACCCCCCCAGGGCGGGGGGGGCAATGAGCAGTTCTTC.

A few counts support this clonotype. V is TRBV5-1 and J is TRBJ2-7; D uncertain. This CDR3 is built from 14 residues. Germline-derived CDR1 and CDR2 are SGHRS and YFSETQ. Trimming stripped 4 bases from V and 1 base from J, with 12 bases between. CDR3 region: CASSTEGSSYEQYF. For the CDR3, the DNA is TGCGCCAGCAGCACCGAAGGTTCTTCCTACGAGCAGTACTTC. Together with reference TRBV5-1 and TRBJ2-7, the CDR3 gives the full variable domain: KAGVTQTPRYLIKTRGQQVTLSCSPISGHRSVSWYQQTPGQGLQFLFEYFSETQRNKGNFPGRFSGRQFSNSRSEMNVSTLELGDSALYLCASSTEGSSYEQYFGPGTRLTVT.

The chain is built from TRBV12-3 or TRBV12-4 and TRBJ2-3; no reliable D call. This CDR3 is 16 amino acids long. Trimming stripped 2 bases from V and 0 bases from J, with 12 bases between. The CDR3 DNA reads TGTGCCAGCAGTTTATTCCCGCCAACTAGCACAGATACGCAGTATTTT. It yields the protein CASSLFPPTSTDTQYF.

The chain uses TRBV18 and TRBJ2-2; perhaps D is TRBD1 or TRBD2 (6 bases each). Germline V lookup: CDR1 KGHSH, CDR2 LQKENI. V lost 10 bases and J 1 base, leaving 16 bases between the germline ends. The CDR3 consists of 15 residues. The CDR3 nucleotides are TGTGCCACCAGGGGACTCCTCATGAACACCGGGGAGCTGTTTTTT. As protein: CATRGLLMNTGELFF.

This clonotype was counted only a few times. The V gene is TRBV29-1, the J gene TRBJ1-1; D is unresolved. Per the germline V gene, CDR1 is SQVTM and CDR2 is ANQGSEA. This CDR3 has 14 amino acids. V was trimmed by 1 base and J by 0 bases, leaving 9 bases between them. The chain's CDR3 is CSVEAGYMNTEAFF. CDR3 DNA: TGCAGCGTTGAAGCAGGCTACATGAACACTGAAGCTTTCTTT.

This clonotype showed up just a few times. The chain combines TRBV28 with TRBJ1-2; D may be TRBD1 (6 bases). Between the trimmed V and J ends, which lost 6 bases and 4 bases, there was a span of 15 bases. This CDR3 has 14 amino acids. In germline, CDR1 is MDHEN, CDR2 SYDVKM. For the CDR3, the DNA is TGTGCCAGCAGCCCCGCAGGGGAGGCCTATGGCTACACCTTC. The encoded protein is CASSPAGEAYGYTF.

The gene calls are TRBV12-5 and TRBJ1-1, with D perhaps matching TRBD1 (5 bases). The V gene lost 0 bases and the J gene lost 0 bases, with 14 bases spanning the gap. There are 17 residues in the CDR3. Germline values: CDR1 LGHNT, CDR2 FRNRAP. CDR3 residues: CASGLVFRGGVNTEAFF. CDR3 nucleotides: TGTGCTAGTGGTTTGGTATTCCGGGGAGGGGTGAACACTGAAGCTTTCTTT.

The chain recombines TRBV6-2 or TRBV6-3 with TRBJ2-7; 10 positions agree with TRBD1. The CDR3 covers 15 residues. With V trimmed by 5 bases and J by 6 bases, 10 bases remained unmatched. Germline V gene sequence: CDR1 MNHEY, CDR2 SVGEGT. CDR3 amino acids: CASSPSGTGVSEQYF. CDR3 bases: TGTGCCAGCAGTCCCTCCGGGACAGGGGTCAGCGAGCAGTACTTC.

V and J are TRBV6-1 and TRBJ1-5; tentative D call: TRBD1 (5 bases). The CDR3 is 15 residues long. V gave up 6 bases and J gave up 1 base, with 13 bases separating them. The V gene's germline CDR1 is MNHNS and CDR2 SASEGT. CDR3 DNA sequence: TGTGCCAGCAGCCTCCTCCGGGACAGCAATCAGCCCCAGCATTTT. This translates into CASSLLRDSNQPQHF.

The gene calls are TRBV27 and TRBJ1-3, with TRBD1 as a possible D gene (6 bases). This CDR3 contains 14 residues. Germline V gene lookup returns CDR1 MNHEY and CDR2 SMNVEV (reference sequence). V lost 6 bases, J lost 2 bases, and 11 bases lay in between. The CDR3: CASRGDTTGNTIYF. DNA for the CDR3: TGTGCCAGCAGGGGGGACACGACTGGAAACACCATATATTTT.

The V and J genes are TRBV28 and TRBJ2-2; tentative D call: TRBD2 (6 bases). From germline, CDR1 is MDHEN and CDR2 SYDVKM. The V gene lost 8 bases and the J gene lost 1 base, with 14 bases spanning the gap. The CDR3 has 15 residues. CDR3 amino acids: CASRRLDQNTGELFF. Written as DNA, the CDR3 is TGTGCCAGCCGCCGACTAGACCAGAACACCGGGGAGCTGTTTTTT. The whole variable domain, filled in from reference TRBV28 and TRBJ2-2, reads DVKVTQSSRYLVKRTGEKVFLECVQDMDHENMFWYRQDPGLGLRLIYFSYDVKMKEKGDIPEGYSVSREKKERFSLILESASTNQTSMYLCASRRLDQNTGELFFGEGSRLTVL.

The V call is TRBV12-3 or TRBV12-4, the J call TRBJ2-1; D gene uncertain. The CDR3 covers 16 residues. With 3 bases removed from V and 5 bases from J, the gap between germline ends came to 17 bases. The CDR3 sequence: CASSFQPGRLNNEQFF. The CDR3 DNA is TGTGCCAGCAGTTTTCAACCAGGAAGGCTTAACAATGAGCAGTTCTTC.

CDR3 residues: CASSSPGTGGETQYF. For the CDR3, the DNA is TGTGCCAGCAGCTCCCCCGGGACAGGGGGAGAGACCCAGTACTTC. This sequence joins TRBV28 and TRBJ2-5, with 11 bases matching TRBD1. Germline V gene lookup returns CDR1 MDHEN and CDR2 SYDVKM. The ends lost 6 bases at V and 4 bases at J; junction bases unmatched: 7. The CDR3 has 15 amino acids. Drawing the rest from reference TRBV28 and TRBJ2-5, the complete variable domain is DVKVTQSSRYLVKRTGEKVFLECVQDMDHENMFWYRQDPGLGLRLIYFSYDVKMKEKGDIPEGYSVSREKKERFSLILESASTNQTSMYLCASSSPGTGGETQYFGPGTRLLVL.

This clonotype has just a few counts. The chain joins TRBV7-8 to TRBJ2-1; D remains ambiguous. The CDR3 has 15 amino acids. Trimming stripped 1 base from V and 9 bases from J, with 16 bases between. The germline V gene has CDR1 SGHVS and CDR2 FQNEAQ. CDR3 DNA: TGTGCCAGCAGCTTAGGTTCTTACCAGACGTGTGAGCAGTTCTTC. Translation gives CASSLGSYQTCEQFF.

Only a few counts were recorded for this clonotype. The chain recombines TRBV12-3 or TRBV12-4 with TRBJ2-4; 11 bases map to TRBD2. Trimming at V came to 6 bases and at J to 6 bases, leaving 16 bases not matched to a gene. This CDR3 is built from 18 residues. CDR3 coding DNA: TGTGCCAGCAGCCAGGGGCTACCCGGGACTAGCGGAAGAAACATTCAGTACTTC. Encoded protein: CASSQGLPGTSGRNIQYF.

Worth noting for this clonotype: Mismatch with germline at one junction end may stem from a read error. J is TRBJ2-7 and V is TRBV9, with a tentative D call TRBD2 (6 bases). The CDR3 is 15 residues long. Germline CDR1 is SGDLS and CDR2 is YYNGEE. CDR3 nucleotide sequence: TGTGCCAGCAGCGTAGGCGCCAGGGACTCCCACGAGCAGTACTTC. Translated, it gives CASSVGARDSHEQYF.

The genes are TRBV6-1 and TRBJ1-3, with D perhaps TRBD1 (6 bases). Trimming removed 0 bases at V and 4 bases at J, with 7 bases between. CDR1 is MNHNS and CDR2 is SASEGT in the germline V gene. The CDR3 totals 14 residues. This chain's CDR3 is CASSEADSGNTIYF. The CDR3 nucleotides are TGTGCCAGCAGTGAAGCGGACAGCGGAAACACCATATATTTT.

The CDR3 DNA is TGCGCCAGCAGCCAAGTATGGGGACTAGCGGGGGGAGGAGAGACCCAGTACTTC. Translating it yields CASSQVWGLAGGGETQYF. J is TRBJ2-5 and V is TRBV4-3; 15 positions match TRBD2. Trimming took 1 base from V and 4 from J; bases not matched to a gene: 7. This CDR3 has 18 amino acids. The germline V gene has CDR1 LGHNA and CDR2 YSLEER.